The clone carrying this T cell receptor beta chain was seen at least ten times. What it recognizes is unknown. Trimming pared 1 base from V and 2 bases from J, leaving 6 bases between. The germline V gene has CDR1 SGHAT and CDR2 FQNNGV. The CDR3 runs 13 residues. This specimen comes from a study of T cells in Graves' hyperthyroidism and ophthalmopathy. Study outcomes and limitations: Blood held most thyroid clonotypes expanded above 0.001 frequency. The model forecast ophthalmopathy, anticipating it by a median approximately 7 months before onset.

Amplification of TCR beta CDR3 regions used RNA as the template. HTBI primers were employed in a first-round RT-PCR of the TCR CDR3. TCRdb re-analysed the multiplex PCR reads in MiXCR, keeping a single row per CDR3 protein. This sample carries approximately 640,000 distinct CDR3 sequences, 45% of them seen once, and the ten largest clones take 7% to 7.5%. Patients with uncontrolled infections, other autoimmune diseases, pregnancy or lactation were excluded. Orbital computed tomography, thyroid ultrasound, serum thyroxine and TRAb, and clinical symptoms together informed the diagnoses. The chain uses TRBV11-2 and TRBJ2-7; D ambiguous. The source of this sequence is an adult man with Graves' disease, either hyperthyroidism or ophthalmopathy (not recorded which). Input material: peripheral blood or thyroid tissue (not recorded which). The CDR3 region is CASSLGPAYEQYF. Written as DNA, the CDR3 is TGTGCCAGCAGCTTAGGCCCAGCCTACGAGCAGTACTTC.